These T cell receptor beta chains were read from a single sample in a study of identical twins. TCRdb analysed the 5' RACE reads with MiXCR anew, one entry per CDR3 protein. The sample has fewer than 800,000 distinct CDR3 sequences, roughly 6.6% seen once; the top ten hold about 1.6%. These same records also appear under a second study, on yellow fever vaccine responses in identical twins.

Sequencing used PBMCs. The receptors were sampled from a woman between 18 and 30 years old in good health. The CDR3 runs from the conserved cysteine through the conserved F or W. D genes are given only for firm matches. Clone size is given for some rows only: seen once, a few or many times, or a class if the clone is expanded.

j_call: TRBJ2-5
d_call: .
v_call: TRBV14
clone_size: .
cdr3_aa: CASSRRVGLGETQYF
cdr3_nt: TGTGCCAGCAGCCGAAGGGTGGGTCTGGGGGAGACCCAGTACTTC

j_call: TRBJ1-2
d_call: .
v_call: TRBV9
clone_size: many
cdr3_aa: CASSPTVTTF
cdr3_nt: TGTGCCAGCAGCCCTACGGTCACCACCTTC

j_call: TRBJ2-3
d_call: TRBD2
v_call: TRBV5-1
clone_size: few
cdr3_aa: CASSTGTSGKSDTQYF
cdr3_nt: TGCGCCAGCAGCACCGGGACTAGCGGGAAATCGGATACGCAGTATTTT

j_call: TRBJ1-4
d_call: .
v_call: TRBV15
clone_size: few
cdr3_aa: CATSSWKVNEKLFF
cdr3_nt: TGTGCCACCAGCAGTTGGAAGGTTAATGAAAAACTGTTTTTT

j_call: TRBJ2-3
d_call: TRBD2
v_call: TRBV9
clone_size: many
cdr3_aa: CASSTLAGVTDTQYF
cdr3_nt: TGTGCCAGCAGCACTTTGGCGGGAGTTACAGATACGCAGTATTTT

j_call: TRBJ1-2
d_call: .
v_call: TRBV6-1
clone_size: many
cdr3_aa: CASSRNRALANYGYTF
cdr3_nt: TGTGCCAGCAGCCGAAACCGAGCGCTAGCTAACTATGGCTACACCTTC

j_call: TRBJ1-1
d_call: TRBD1
v_call: TRBV5-6
clone_size: .
cdr3_aa: CASSPVYRGLNTEAFF
cdr3_nt: TGTGCCAGCAGCCCGGTTTACAGGGGCTTGAACACTGAAGCTTTCTTT

j_call: TRBJ2-1
d_call: .
v_call: TRBV27
clone_size: few
cdr3_aa: CASSFDRTYGEQFF
cdr3_nt: TGTGCCAGCAGTTTCGACAGGACCTATGGGGAGCAGTTCTTC

j_call: TRBJ1-2
d_call: .
v_call: TRBV5-1
clone_size: many
cdr3_aa: CASSLIQPRAYGYTF
cdr3_nt: TGCGCCAGCAGCTTAATCCAGCCGCGGGCTTATGGCTACACCTTC

j_call: TRBJ2-1
d_call: TRBD2
v_call: TRBV7-8
clone_size: many
cdr3_aa: CASSFGTSARGEQFF
cdr3_nt: TGTGCCAGCAGCTTTGGGACTAGCGCGCGCGGTGAGCAGTTCTTC

j_call: TRBJ1-5
d_call: .
v_call: TRBV15
clone_size: .
cdr3_aa: CATSLPNQPRHF
cdr3_nt: TGTGCCACCAGCCTCCCGAATCAGCCCCGGCATTTT

j_call: TRBJ1-5
d_call: .
v_call: TRBV10-3
clone_size: few
cdr3_aa: CAISESRGGLQPQHF
cdr3_nt: TGTGCCATCAGTGAGTCCCGAGGAGGGCTTCAGCCCCAGCATTTT

j_call: TRBJ2-1
d_call: .
v_call: TRBV7-2
clone_size: .
cdr3_aa: CASSLGRVRHNEQFF
cdr3_nt: TGTGCCAGCAGCTTAGGCAGGGTCCGCCACAATGAGCAGTTCTTC

j_call: TRBJ2-1
d_call: TRBD1
v_call: TRBV7-3
clone_size: .
cdr3_aa: CASSTGTGGWDEQFF
cdr3_nt: TGTGCCAGCAGCACGGGGACAGGGGGCTGGGATGAGCAGTTCTTC

j_call: TRBJ1-2
d_call: TRBD1
v_call: TRBV28
clone_size: .
cdr3_aa: CASRPRDRGLEGYTF
cdr3_nt: TGTGCCAGCAGACCTCGGGACAGGGGGCTCGAAGGCTACACCTTC

j_call: TRBJ1-2
d_call: .
v_call: TRBV29-1
clone_size: many
cdr3_aa: CSVGQYDGYTF
cdr3_nt: TGCAGCGTTGGACAGTATGATGGCTACACCTTC

j_call: TRBJ2-3
d_call: .
v_call: TRBV7-9
clone_size: many
cdr3_aa: CASTSWGSTDTQYF
cdr3_nt: TGTGCCAGCACCTCCTGGGGGAGCACAGATACGCAGTATTTT

j_call: TRBJ2-2
d_call: .
v_call: TRBV9
clone_size: few
cdr3_aa: CASSVSPGMGDRTTTTPGELFF
cdr3_nt: TGTGCCAGCAGCGTATCTCCCGGGATGGGGGATCGAACCACTACGACCCCCGGGGAGCTGTTTTTT

j_call: TRBJ2-1
d_call: .
v_call: TRBV7-6
clone_size: few
cdr3_aa: CASSLVSVVARGPNYNEQFF
cdr3_nt: TGTGCCAGCAGCTTAGTGTCCGTGGTAGCGCGAGGTCCGAACTACAATGAGCAGTTCTTC

j_call: TRBJ1-1
d_call: TRBD1
v_call: TRBV7-9
clone_size: many
cdr3_aa: CASSQGQGFAEAFF
cdr3_nt: TGTGCCAGCAGCCAGGGACAGGGGTTTGCCGAAGCTTTCTTT

j_call: TRBJ2-7
d_call: .
v_call: TRBV7-2
clone_size: .
cdr3_aa: CASSPGEWEQYF
cdr3_nt: TGTGCCAGCAGCCCCGGGGAGTGGGAGCAGTACTTC

j_call: TRBJ2-3
d_call: .
v_call: TRBV5-5
clone_size: .
cdr3_aa: CASSFGTYSTDTQYF
cdr3_nt: TGTGCCAGCAGCTTCGGGACATATAGCACAGATACGCAGTATTTT

j_call: TRBJ1-3
d_call: .
v_call: TRBV4-1
clone_size: many
cdr3_aa: CASSEGGNTIYF
cdr3_nt: TGCGCCAGCAGTGAGGGTGGAAACACCATATATTTT

j_call: TRBJ2-1
d_call: .
v_call: TRBV29-1
clone_size: few
cdr3_aa: CSVEVTVEQFF
cdr3_nt: TGCAGCGTTGAAGTCACGGTGGAGCAGTTCTTC

j_call: TRBJ2-3
d_call: TRBD2
v_call: TRBV20-1
clone_size: many
cdr3_aa: CSVIGLRRGTASTDTQYF
cdr3_nt: TGCAGTGTTATAGGTCTACGGCGGGGGACGGCTAGCACAGATACGCAGTATTTT

j_call: TRBJ2-1
d_call: TRBD2
v_call: TRBV24-1
clone_size: .
cdr3_aa: CATSDPLAGGHEQFF
cdr3_nt: TGTGCCACCAGTGACCCTTTAGCGGGGGGGCATGAGCAGTTCTTC

j_call: TRBJ2-7
d_call: .
v_call: TRBV7-6
clone_size: .
cdr3_aa: CASSLGSGVPYEQYF
cdr3_nt: TGTGCCAGCAGCTTGGGGTCGGGAGTACCCTACGAGCAGTACTTC

j_call: TRBJ2-2
d_call: .
v_call: TRBV10-1
clone_size: many
cdr3_aa: CASSEDPGELFF
cdr3_nt: TGCGCCAGCAGTGAGGATCCCGGGGAGCTGTTTTTT

j_call: TRBJ2-1
d_call: TRBD2
v_call: TRBV20-1
clone_size: many
cdr3_aa: CSARDFETSGSNEQFF
cdr3_nt: TGCAGTGCTAGGGACTTCGAGACTAGCGGATCCAATGAGCAGTTCTTC

j_call: TRBJ2-1
d_call: .
v_call: TRBV7-9
clone_size: .
cdr3_aa: CASSGIRGSSYNEQFF
cdr3_nt: TGTGCCAGCAGCGGCATTCGGGGGTCCTCCTACAATGAGCAGTTCTTC

j_call: TRBJ2-3
d_call: .
v_call: TRBV7-8
clone_size: .
cdr3_aa: CASSPRADRSTDTQYF
cdr3_nt: TGTGCCAGCAGCCCCCGGGCAGACAGGAGCACAGATACGCAGTATTTT

j_call: TRBJ2-1
d_call: TRBD1
v_call: TRBV14
clone_size: few
cdr3_aa: CASSQYSGTVDEQFF
cdr3_nt: TGTGCCAGCAGCCAATACTCCGGGACAGTGGATGAGCAGTTCTTC

j_call: TRBJ2-7
d_call: TRBD1
v_call: TRBV20-1
clone_size: .
cdr3_aa: CSARRPGQGVYEQYF
cdr3_nt: TGCAGTGCTCGTAGACCGGGACAGGGGGTCTACGAGCAGTACTTC

j_call: TRBJ2-2
d_call: .
v_call: TRBV10-2
clone_size: .
cdr3_aa: CASSDPRPNTGELFF
cdr3_nt: TGCGCCAGCAGTGACCCCAGACCGAACACCGGGGAGCTGTTTTTT

j_call: TRBJ2-7
d_call: .
v_call: TRBV5-1
clone_size: many
cdr3_aa: CASSTGVSGAEGQSYEQYF
cdr3_nt: TGCGCCAGCAGCACTGGGGTGTCAGGAGCGGAGGGTCAATCCTACGAGCAGTACTTC

j_call: TRBJ2-1
d_call: .
v_call: TRBV5-4
clone_size: .
cdr3_aa: CASSPNHYNEQFF
cdr3_nt: TGTGCCAGCAGCCCAAACCACTACAATGAGCAGTTCTTC

j_call: TRBJ1-2
d_call: .
v_call: TRBV29-1
clone_size: few
cdr3_aa: CSVVQAGDGYTF
cdr3_nt: TGCAGCGTTGTCCAGGCTGGGGATGGCTACACCTTC

j_call: TRBJ2-3
d_call: TRBD2
v_call: TRBV7-2
clone_size: many
cdr3_aa: CASSPTSGTQYF
cdr3_nt: TGTGCCAGCAGCCCGACTAGCGGTACGCAGTATTTT

j_call: TRBJ2-1
d_call: .
v_call: TRBV3-1
clone_size: few
cdr3_aa: CASSQRTTTYNEQFF
cdr3_nt: TGTGCCAGCAGCCAGAGGACTACTACCTACAATGAGCAGTTCTTC

j_call: TRBJ2-1
d_call: .
v_call: TRBV4-2
clone_size: many
cdr3_aa: CASSQESGVSSYNEQFF
cdr3_nt: TGTGCCAGCAGCCAAGAGAGTGGGGTCAGCTCCTACAATGAGCAGTTCTTC

j_call: TRBJ2-5
d_call: .
v_call: TRBV5-1
clone_size: .
cdr3_aa: CASSLGTARTETQYF
cdr3_nt: TGCGCCAGCAGCTTGGGGACAGCCAGGACGGAGACCCAGTACTTC

j_call: TRBJ2-5
d_call: .
v_call: TRBV11-2
clone_size: .
cdr3_aa: CASSLVVRARETQYF
cdr3_nt: TGTGCCAGCAGCTTAGTGGTGAGGGCACGGGAGACCCAGTACTTC

j_call: TRBJ2-1
d_call: .
v_call: TRBV15
clone_size: many
cdr3_aa: CATSRDDPSEQFF
cdr3_nt: TGTGCCACCAGCAGAGACGATCCTTCGGAGCAGTTCTTC

j_call: TRBJ2-3
d_call: .
v_call: TRBV12-3/TRBV12-4
clone_size: .
cdr3_aa: CASSLISPGITNTDTQYF
cdr3_nt: TGTGCCAGCAGTCTCATTAGTCCCGGGATTACGAACACAGATACGCAGTATTTT

j_call: TRBJ2-1
d_call: .
v_call: TRBV20-1
clone_size: .
cdr3_aa: CSAPATSRGGEQFF
cdr3_nt: TGCAGTGCTCCAGCGACTAGTAGGGGCGGTGAGCAGTTCTTC

j_call: TRBJ1-2
d_call: .
v_call: TRBV12-3/TRBV12-4
clone_size: many
cdr3_aa: CASSSGRARVYGYTF
cdr3_nt: TGTGCCAGCAGTTCAGGCCGGGCCAGAGTCTATGGCTACACCTTC

j_call: TRBJ1-4
d_call: .
v_call: TRBV6-5
clone_size: many
cdr3_aa: CASSYSRLDEKLFF
cdr3_nt: TGTGCCAGCAGTTACTCTCGTCTTGATGAAAAACTGTTTTTT

j_call: TRBJ2-1
d_call: .
v_call: TRBV11-2
clone_size: .
cdr3_aa: CASSLSTGPTSYNEQFF
cdr3_nt: TGTGCCAGCAGCTTATCCACCGGGCCCACTTCTTACAATGAGCAGTTCTTC

j_call: TRBJ2-3
d_call: TRBD2
v_call: TRBV4-2
clone_size: .
cdr3_aa: CASSQVAGGGDTQYF
cdr3_nt: TGTGCCAGCAGCCAAGTAGCGGGGGGCGGAGATACGCAGTATTTT

j_call: TRBJ2-3
d_call: TRBD1
v_call: TRBV12-3/TRBV12-4
clone_size: many
cdr3_aa: CASSPPRDREVNTQYF
cdr3_nt: TGTGCCAGCAGCCCACCTCGGGACAGGGAAGTCAATACGCAGTATTTT

j_call: TRBJ2-1
d_call: .
v_call: TRBV7-9
clone_size: .
cdr3_aa: CASSLAEGPSNEQFF
cdr3_nt: TGTGCCAGCAGCTTAGCGGAGGGACCCTCCAATGAGCAGTTCTTC

j_call: TRBJ2-2
d_call: TRBD2
v_call: TRBV5-5
clone_size: many
cdr3_aa: CASRPLLAGVIGELFF
cdr3_nt: TGTGCCAGCAGACCCTTACTAGCGGGAGTAATCGGGGAGCTGTTTTTT

j_call: TRBJ2-1
d_call: TRBD1
v_call: TRBV20-1
clone_size: few
cdr3_aa: CSARGTGVHEQFF
cdr3_nt: TGCAGTGCTAGAGGGACAGGGGTCCATGAGCAGTTCTTC

j_call: TRBJ2-1
d_call: .
v_call: TRBV29-1
clone_size: many
cdr3_aa: CSVEEGTYNEQFF
cdr3_nt: TGCAGCGTTGAGGAGGGAACCTACAATGAGCAGTTCTTC

j_call: TRBJ2-7
d_call: .
v_call: TRBV5-1
clone_size: many
cdr3_aa: CASSLIPETSLYEQYF
cdr3_nt: TGCGCCAGCAGCTTGATTCCGGAGACATCCCTCTACGAGCAGTACTTC